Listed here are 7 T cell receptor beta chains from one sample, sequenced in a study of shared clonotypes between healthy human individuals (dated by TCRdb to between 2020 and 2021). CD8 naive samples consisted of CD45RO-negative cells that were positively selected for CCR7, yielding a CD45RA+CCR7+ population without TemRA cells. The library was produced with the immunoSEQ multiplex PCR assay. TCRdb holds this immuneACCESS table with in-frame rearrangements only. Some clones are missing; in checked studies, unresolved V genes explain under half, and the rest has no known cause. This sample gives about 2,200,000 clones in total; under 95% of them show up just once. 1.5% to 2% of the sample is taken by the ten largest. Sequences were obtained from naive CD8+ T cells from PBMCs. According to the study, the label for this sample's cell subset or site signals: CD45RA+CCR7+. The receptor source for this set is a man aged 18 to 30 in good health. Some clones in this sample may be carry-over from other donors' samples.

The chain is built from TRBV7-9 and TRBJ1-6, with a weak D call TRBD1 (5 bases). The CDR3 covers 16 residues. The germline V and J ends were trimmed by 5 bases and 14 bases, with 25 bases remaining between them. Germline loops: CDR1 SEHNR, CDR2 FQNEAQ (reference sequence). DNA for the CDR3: TGTGCCAGCAGCCCCCTATTCTCGGGGCGACCAACCACCCTCCACTTT. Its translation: CASSPLFSGRPTTLHF.

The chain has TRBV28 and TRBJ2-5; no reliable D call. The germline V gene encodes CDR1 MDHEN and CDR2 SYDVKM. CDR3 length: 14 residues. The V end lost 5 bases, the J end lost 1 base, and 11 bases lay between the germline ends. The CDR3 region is CASSPWAGQETQYF. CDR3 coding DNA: TGTGCCAGCAGTCCATGGGCAGGCCAAGAGACCCAGTACTTC.

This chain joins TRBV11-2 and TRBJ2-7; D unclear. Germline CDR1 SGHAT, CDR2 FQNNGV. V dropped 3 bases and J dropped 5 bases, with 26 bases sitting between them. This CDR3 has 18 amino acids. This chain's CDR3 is CASSLFPERYSEPHEQYF. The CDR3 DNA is TGTGCCAGCAGCTTGTTCCCGGAGAGATACTCAGAACCCCACGAGCAGTACTTC.

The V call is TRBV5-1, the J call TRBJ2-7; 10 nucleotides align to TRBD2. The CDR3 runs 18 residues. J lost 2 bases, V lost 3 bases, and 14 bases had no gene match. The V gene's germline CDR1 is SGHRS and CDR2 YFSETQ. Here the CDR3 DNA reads TGCGCCAGCAGCTCGATAGGACTAGCGGAACCTGACCCCTACGAGCAGTACTTC. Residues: CASSSIGLAEPDPYEQYF.

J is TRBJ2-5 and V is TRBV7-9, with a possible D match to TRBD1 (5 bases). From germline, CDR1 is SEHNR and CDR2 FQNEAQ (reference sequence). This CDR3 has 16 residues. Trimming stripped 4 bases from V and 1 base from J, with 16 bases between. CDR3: CASSSTDRYIQETQYF. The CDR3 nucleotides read TGTGCCAGCAGCTCGACCGACAGATATATCCAAGAGACCCAGTACTTC.

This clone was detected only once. The CDR3 loop is CASSLGGWTEAFF. CDR3 nucleotides: TGTGCCAGCAGCCTCGGGGGTTGGACTGAAGCTTTCTTT. The chain joins TRBV28 to TRBJ1-1; perhaps TRBD1 as D (5 bases). V dropped 6 bases and J dropped 5 bases, with 13 bases sitting between them. Germline V gene lookup returns CDR1 MDHEN and CDR2 SYDVKM. The CDR3 length is 13 residues.

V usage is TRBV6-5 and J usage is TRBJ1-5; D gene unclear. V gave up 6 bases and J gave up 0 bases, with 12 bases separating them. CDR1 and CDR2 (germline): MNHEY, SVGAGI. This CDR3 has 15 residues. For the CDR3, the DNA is TGTGCCAGCAGGACCCAACTGGGTAGCAATCAGCCCCAGCATTTT. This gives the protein CASRTQLGSNQPQHF.